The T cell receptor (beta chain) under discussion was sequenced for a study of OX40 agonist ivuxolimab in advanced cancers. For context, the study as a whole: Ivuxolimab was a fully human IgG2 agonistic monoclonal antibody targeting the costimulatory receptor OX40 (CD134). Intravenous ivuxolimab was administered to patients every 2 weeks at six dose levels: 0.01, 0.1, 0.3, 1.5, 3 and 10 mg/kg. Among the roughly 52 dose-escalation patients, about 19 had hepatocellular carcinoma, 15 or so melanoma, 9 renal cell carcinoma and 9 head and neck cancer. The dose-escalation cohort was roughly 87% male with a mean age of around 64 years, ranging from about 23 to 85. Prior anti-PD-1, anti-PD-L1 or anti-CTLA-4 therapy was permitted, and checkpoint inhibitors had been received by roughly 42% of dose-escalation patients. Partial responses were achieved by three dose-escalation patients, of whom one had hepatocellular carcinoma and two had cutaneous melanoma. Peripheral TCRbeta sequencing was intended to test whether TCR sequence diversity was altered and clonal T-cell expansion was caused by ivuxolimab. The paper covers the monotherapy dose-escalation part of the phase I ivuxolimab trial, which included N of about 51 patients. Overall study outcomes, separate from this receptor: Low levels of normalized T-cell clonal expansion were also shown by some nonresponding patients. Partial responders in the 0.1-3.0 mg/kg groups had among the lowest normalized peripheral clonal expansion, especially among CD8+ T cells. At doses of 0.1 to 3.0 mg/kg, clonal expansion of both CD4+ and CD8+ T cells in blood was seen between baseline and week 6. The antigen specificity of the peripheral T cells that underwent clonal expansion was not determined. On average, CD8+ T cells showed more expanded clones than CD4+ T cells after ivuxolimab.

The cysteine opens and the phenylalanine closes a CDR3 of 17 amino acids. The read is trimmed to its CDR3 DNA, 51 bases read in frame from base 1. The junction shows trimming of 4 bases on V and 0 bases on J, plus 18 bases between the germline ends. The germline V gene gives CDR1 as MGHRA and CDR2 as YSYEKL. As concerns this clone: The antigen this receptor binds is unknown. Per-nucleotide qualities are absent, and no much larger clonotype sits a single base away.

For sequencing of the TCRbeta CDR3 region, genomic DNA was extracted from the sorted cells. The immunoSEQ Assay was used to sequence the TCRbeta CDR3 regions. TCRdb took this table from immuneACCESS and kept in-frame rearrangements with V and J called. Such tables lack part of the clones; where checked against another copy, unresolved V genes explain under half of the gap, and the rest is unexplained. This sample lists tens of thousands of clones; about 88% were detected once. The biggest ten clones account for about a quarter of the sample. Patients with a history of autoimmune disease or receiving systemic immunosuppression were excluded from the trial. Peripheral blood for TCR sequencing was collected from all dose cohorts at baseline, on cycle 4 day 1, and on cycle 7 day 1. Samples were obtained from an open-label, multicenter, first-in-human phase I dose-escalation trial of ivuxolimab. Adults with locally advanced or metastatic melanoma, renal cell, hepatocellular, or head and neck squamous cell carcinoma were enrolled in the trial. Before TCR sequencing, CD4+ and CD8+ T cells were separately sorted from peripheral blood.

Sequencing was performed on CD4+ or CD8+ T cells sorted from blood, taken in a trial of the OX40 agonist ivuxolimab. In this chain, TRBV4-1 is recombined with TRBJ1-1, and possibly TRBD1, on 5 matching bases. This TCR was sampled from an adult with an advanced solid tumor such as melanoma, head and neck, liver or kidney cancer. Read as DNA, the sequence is TGCGCCAGCAGCCTAAGCGGGGGGAAAGGGGTGAACACTGAAGCTTTCTTT. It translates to CASSLSGGKGVNTEAFF.